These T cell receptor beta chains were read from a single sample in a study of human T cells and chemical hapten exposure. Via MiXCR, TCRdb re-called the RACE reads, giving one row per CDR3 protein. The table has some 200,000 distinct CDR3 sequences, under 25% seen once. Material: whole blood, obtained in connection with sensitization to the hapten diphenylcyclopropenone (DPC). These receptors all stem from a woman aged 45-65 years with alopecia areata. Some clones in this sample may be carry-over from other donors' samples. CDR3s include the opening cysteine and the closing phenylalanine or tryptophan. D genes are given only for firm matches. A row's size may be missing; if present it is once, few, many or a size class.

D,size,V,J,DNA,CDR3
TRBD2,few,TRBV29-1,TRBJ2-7,TGCAGCGTTTGGTCGACTAGCGCTACCTCCTACGAGCAGTACTTC,CSVWSTSATSYEQYF
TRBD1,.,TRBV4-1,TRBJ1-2,TGCGCCAGCAGCACGGGGACAGGGGCTAACTATGGCTACACCTTC,CASSTGTGANYGYTF
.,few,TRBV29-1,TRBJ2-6,TGCAGCGTTGGGACAGTCTCTGGGGCCAACGTCCTGACTTTC,CSVGTVSGANVLTF
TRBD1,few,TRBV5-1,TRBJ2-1,TGCGCCAGCAGCTCCGGGACAGGCCGAGAGCAGTTCTTC,CASSSGTGREQFF
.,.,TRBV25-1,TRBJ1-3,TGTGCCAGCAGGGATCGAGACCTTCATGGAAACACCATATATTTT,CASRDRDLHGNTIYF
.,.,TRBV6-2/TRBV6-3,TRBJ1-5,TGTGCCAGCAGTTCGTGGAACGATCAGCCCCAGCATTTT,CASSSWNDQPQHF
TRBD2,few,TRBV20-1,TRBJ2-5,TGCAGTGGAAAGCGGGGTGCGGGCGAGACCCAGTACTTC,CSGKRGAGETQYF
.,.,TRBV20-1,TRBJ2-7,TGCAGTGCTAGACCCGGGGCCTTGGACACCGTCCCAGGGCGGCAGTACTTC,CSARPGALDTVPGRQYF
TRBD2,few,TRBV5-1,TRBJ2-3,TGCGCCAGCAGCCTAGACGGACTAGCGGGAGGACCCACAGATACGCAGTATTTT,CASSLDGLAGGPTDTQYF
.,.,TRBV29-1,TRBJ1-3,TGCAGCGGGAAGACAAGTTTGGCTGGAAACACCATATATTTT,CSGKTSLAGNTIYF
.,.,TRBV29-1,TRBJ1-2,TGCAGCGTCGAACAGCACTATGGCTACACCTTC,CSVEQHYGYTF
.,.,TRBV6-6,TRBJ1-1,TGTGCCAGCAGCCTGGGACACCTGAACACTGAAGCTTTCTTT,CASSLGHLNTEAFF
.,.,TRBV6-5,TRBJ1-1,TGTGCCACCCAGGGAATAACGGAAGCTTTCTTT,CATQGITEAFF
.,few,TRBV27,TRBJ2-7,TGTGCCAGCAGTTTAGCGGCAACGGGATTACGGTACTTC,CASSLAATGLRYF
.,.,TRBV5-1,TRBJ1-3,TGCGCCAGCAGCTTGTCGTCAGCTGGAAACACCATATATTTT,CASSLSSAGNTIYF
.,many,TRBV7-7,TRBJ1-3,TGTGCCAGCAGCCGAGGCTCTGGAAACACCATATATTTT,CASSRGSGNTIYF
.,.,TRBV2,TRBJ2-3,TGTGCCAGCGAGATCGTAAATACGCAGTATTTT,CASEIVNTQYF
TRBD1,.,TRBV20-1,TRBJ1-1,TGCAGTGCTGTCACAGGGGGCTTGAACACTGAAGCTTTCTTT,CSAVTGGLNTEAFF
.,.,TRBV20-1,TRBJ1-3,TGCAGTGCTAGAGCAGTTACAGTCTTCTCTGGAAACACCATATATTTT,CSARAVTVFSGNTIYF
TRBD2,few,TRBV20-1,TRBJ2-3,TGCAGTGCTAGAGGTGCTAGCGGGCTCGCTGATACGCAGTATTTT,CSARGASGLADTQYF
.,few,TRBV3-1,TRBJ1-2,TGTGCCAGCAGCTTTGGACAGCAAAACTATGGCTACACCTTC,CASSFGQQNYGYTF
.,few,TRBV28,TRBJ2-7,TGTGCCAGCAGTCGTCCCCCTCCCTCGTACGAGCAGTACTTC,CASSRPPPSYEQYF
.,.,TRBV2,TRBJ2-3,TGTGCCAGCAACCTCTACGCCGCAGATACGCAGTATTTT,CASNLYAADTQYF